This T cell receptor (beta chain) was sequenced for a study of blood T cell repertoires in COVID-19. Clones were sequenced by immunoSEQ multiplex PCR, and TCRdb holds only the in-frame ones, with some missing. The table shows about 260,000 clones, with around four fifths occurring only once. V was pared by 6 bases and J by 5 bases, with 7 bases of the junction left unmatched. The CDR3 totals 15 residues. CDR1 is MNHEY, CDR2 SVGAGI, per germline. The chain employs TRBV6-5 and TRBJ2-1; TRBD2 agrees at 10 bases. Sequences were obtained from PBMCs or T cells enriched from blood (not recorded which). The clonotype originates from a man younger than 40 with acute COVID-19. The CDR3 spells CASRGAGGRDNEQFF. CDR3 in DNA: TGTGCCAGCAGAGGAGCGGGGGGGCGGGACAATGAGCAGTTCTTC.